The 14 T cell receptor beta chains below all came from one sample that was sequenced in a study of blood T cell repertoires in COVID-19. TCRdb's table, derived via immunoSEQ multiplex PCR, lists solely in-frame clones and lacks some. This repertoire shows a few hundred thousand clones, about 85% found once; its top ten account for around 4.2%. The sequenced sample was peripheral blood. The receptors were gathered from a woman aged 45-59 years with active or convalescent COVID-19.

This chain joins TRBV19 and TRBJ2-6; 7 nucleotides line up with TRBD1. V lost 5 bases and J lost 0; bases outside the gene matches: 7. This CDR3 is built from 17 residues. Per germline, CDR1 LNHDA and CDR2 SQIVND (reference sequence). The CDR3 bases are TGTGCCAGTAGTGGGGGACAGACCTACTCTGGGGCCAACGTCCTGACTTTC. Translating it yields CASSGGQTYSGANVLTF.

J is TRBJ2-5 and V is TRBV2; 9 bases are a match to TRBD1. This CDR3 spans 15 amino acids. Germline assignment: CDR1 SNHLY and CDR2 FYNNEI. V shed 4 bases, J shed 6 bases, and the junction held 9 bases outside the gene matches. This chain's CDR3 is CASSARTGEGKTQYF. The CDR3 nucleotides are TGTGCCAGCAGTGCGCGGACAGGGGAGGGAAAGACCCAGTACTTC.

The gene calls are TRBV4-1 and TRBJ1-1, with 9 positions matching TRBD1. J lost 1 base, V lost 2 bases, and 11 bases had no gene match. The CDR3 length is 18 residues. Germline loops: CDR1 MGHRA, CDR2 YSYEKL. The CDR3 sequence: CASSQPHPGQGGNTEAFF. DNA for the CDR3: TGCGCCAGCAGCCAACCCCATCCGGGACAGGGTGGGAACACTGAAGCTTTCTTT.

Only a few counts were recorded for this clone. V and J are TRBV11-2 and TRBJ2-2; the match to TRBD2 covers 9 bases. CDR1 and CDR2 from the germline V gene are SGHAT and FQNNGV. V shed 6 bases and J 4 bases; nucleotides not matched to a gene: 9. The length of the CDR3 is 16 residues. The CDR3 DNA follows: TGTGCCAGCAGAAGGGCGGGAGGGCGAGTCACCGGGGAGCTGTTTTTT. The encoded protein is CASRRAGGRVTGELFF.

The V and J genes are TRBV7-9 and TRBJ1-5, with D possibly matching TRBD1 (6 bases). Germline assignment: CDR1 SEHNR and CDR2 FQNEAQ (reference sequence). V was shortened by 8 bases and J by 2 bases, with 13 bases between the two germline ends. This CDR3 is 14 amino acids long. Here the CDR3 reads CASARGGGNQPQHF. The CDR3 bases are TGTGCCAGCGCCAGGGGAGGGGGCAATCAGCCCCAGCATTTT.

V usage is TRBV18 and J usage is TRBJ1-1; TRBD1 matches 9 bases. This CDR3 has 16 residues. The junction had 10 bases not matched to a gene; V was cut back by 8 bases and J by 0 bases. Germline loops: CDR1 KGHSH, CDR2 LQKENI. The CDR3 nucleotides read TGTGCCAGCGTCTTACAGGGGGCCACAGTGAACACTGAAGCTTTCTTT. It codes for CASVLQGATVNTEAFF.

This chain uses TRBV5-1 with TRBJ1-2; the D gene is possibly TRBD1 (6 bases). The V gene lost 1 base and the J gene lost 7 bases, with 14 bases spanning the gap. The CDR3 loop spans 14 amino acids. Germline V gives CDR1 SGHRS, CDR2 YFSETQ. CDR3 coding DNA: TGCGCCAGCAGCTTGTCCCAGGGGAATGGTGGCTACACCTTC. This translates into CASSLSQGNGGYTF. The complete variable domain, with remaining parts taken from reference TRBV5-1 and TRBJ1-2, reads KAGVTQTPRYLIKTRGQQVTLSCSPISGHRSVSWYQQTPGQGLQFLFEYFSETQRNKGNFPGRFSGRQFSNSRSEMNVSTLELGDSALYLCASSLSQGNGGYTFGSGTRLTVV.

The chain combines TRBV5-1 with TRBJ1-2, with 10 nucleotides matching TRBD1. J gave up 7 bases and V 0 bases, and 3 bases lay outside the gene matches. Germline CDR1 reads SGHRS; CDR2 reads YFSETQ. The CDR3 length is 14 residues. CDR3 bases: TGCGCCAGCAGCTTGGGACAGGGGGCCTTTGGCTACACCTTC. Translation: CASSLGQGAFGYTF.

The chain couples TRBV29-1 to TRBJ2-7, with D perhaps TRBD2 (5 bases). This CDR3 spans 11 amino acids. Per the germline V gene, CDR1 is SQVTM and CDR2 is ANQGSEA. V was clipped by 8 bases and J by 9 bases, with 17 bases between them. The CDR3: CSSREATGQYF. The CDR3 DNA sequence: TGCAGCTCTCGGGAAGCCACGGGGCAGTACTTC.

The rearrangement joins TRBV7-9 to TRBJ2-7; 9 bases are a match to TRBD2. Germline loops: CDR1 SEHNR, CDR2 FQNEAQ (reference sequence). V dropped 3 bases and J dropped 4; count of bases not matched to a gene: 4. The CDR3 has 14 residues. CDR3 loop: CASSLGLATYEQYF. The DNA for the CDR3 is TGTGCCAGCAGCTTGGGACTAGCAACTTACGAGCAGTACTTC.

As to this clone: At one boundary the junction diverges from the germline segment, which might be a read error. The genes are TRBV24-1 and TRBJ2-7, with 7 bases fitting TRBD1. The CDR3 is made up of 12 amino acids. The V gene's germline CDR1 is KGHDR and CDR2 SFDVKD. CDR3 residues: CATSGRDRRDCF. CDR3 sequence (DNA): TGTGCCACCAGTGGCAGGGACAGAAGGGATTGCTTC.

The V and J genes are TRBV15 and TRBJ1-3; D is unresolved. The CDR3 runs to 15 residues. Per germline, CDR1 LNHNV and CDR2 YYDKDF (reference sequence). Between the trimmed V and J ends, which lost 5 bases and 0 bases, there was a span of 11 bases. CDR3 region: CATSRMRDSGNTIYF. The CDR3 DNA reads TGTGCCACCAGCCGGATGCGGGACTCTGGAAACACCATATATTTT.

This chain joins TRBV5-8 and TRBJ1-6; 8 bases match TRBD1. Germline values: CDR1 SGHTS, CDR2 YDEGEE. The V gene end was trimmed by 0 bases and the J gene end by 7 bases; junction bases not matched to a gene: 0. The CDR3 runs to 14 residues. CDR3 region: CASSLGTGNSPLHF. Here the CDR3 DNA reads TGTGCCAGCAGCTTGGGGACAGGGAATTCACCCCTCCACTTT.

The chain has TRBV5-1 and TRBJ2-2, with 12 positions matching TRBD2. This CDR3 region has 16 residues. The germline V gene encodes CDR1 SGHRS and CDR2 YFSETQ. V trimming: 4 bases; J trimming: 7 bases; junction bases outside the gene matches: 8. This chain's CDR3 is CASSPGTSGRNGELFF. The CDR3 bases are TGCGCCAGCAGCCCTGGGACTAGCGGGCGGAACGGGGAGCTGTTTTTT.